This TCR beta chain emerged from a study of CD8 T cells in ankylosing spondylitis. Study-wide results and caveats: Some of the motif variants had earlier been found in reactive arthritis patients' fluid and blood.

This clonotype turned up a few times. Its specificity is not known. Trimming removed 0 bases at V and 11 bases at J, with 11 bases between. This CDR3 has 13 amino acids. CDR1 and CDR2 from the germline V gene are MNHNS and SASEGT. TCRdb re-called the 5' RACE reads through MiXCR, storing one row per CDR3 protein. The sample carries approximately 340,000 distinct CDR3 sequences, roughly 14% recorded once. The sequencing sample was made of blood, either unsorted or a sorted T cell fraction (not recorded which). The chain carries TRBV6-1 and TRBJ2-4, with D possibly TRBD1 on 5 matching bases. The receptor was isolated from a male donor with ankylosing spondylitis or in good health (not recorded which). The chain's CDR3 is CASSEARGSLQYF. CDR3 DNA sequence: TGTGCCAGCAGTGAAGCAAGGGGTTCTCTTCAGTACTTC.